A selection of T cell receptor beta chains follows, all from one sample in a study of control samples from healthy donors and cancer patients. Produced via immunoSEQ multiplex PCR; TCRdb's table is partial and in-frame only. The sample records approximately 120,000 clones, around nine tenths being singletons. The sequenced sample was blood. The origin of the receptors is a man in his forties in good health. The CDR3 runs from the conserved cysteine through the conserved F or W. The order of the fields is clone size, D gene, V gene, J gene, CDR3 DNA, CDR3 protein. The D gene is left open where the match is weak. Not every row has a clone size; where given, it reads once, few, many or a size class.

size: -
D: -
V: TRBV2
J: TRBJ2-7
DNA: TGTGCCAGCAGTGAACAGGGTGAAAGCTACGAGCAGTACTTC
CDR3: CASSEQGESYEQYF

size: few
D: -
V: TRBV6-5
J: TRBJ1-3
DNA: TGTGCCAGCAGGACAAGCTCTGGAAACACCATATATTTT
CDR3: CASRTSSGNTIYF

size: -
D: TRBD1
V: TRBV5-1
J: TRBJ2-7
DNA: TGCGCCAGCAGCTTGTACCCCGACAGGGTGGCTGACGAGCAGTACTTC
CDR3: CASSLYPDRVADEQYF

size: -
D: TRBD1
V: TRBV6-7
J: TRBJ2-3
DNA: TGTGCCAGCAGTTACTCGACGAGGGGGCCGAACACAGATACGCAGTATTTT
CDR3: CASSYSTRGPNTDTQYF

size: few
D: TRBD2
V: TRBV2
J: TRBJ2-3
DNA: TGTGCCAGCAGACGAGAGCGGGGGAGCACAGATACGCAGTATTTT
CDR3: CASRRERGSTDTQYF

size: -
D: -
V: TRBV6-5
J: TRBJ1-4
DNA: TGTGCCAGCAGTCTGCGGGGCCATGAAAAACTGTTTTTT
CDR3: CASSLRGHEKLFF

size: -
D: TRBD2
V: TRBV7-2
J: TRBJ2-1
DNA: TGTGCCAGCAGCACCCTGGGCGGGGGTGGTGATGAGCAGTTCTTC
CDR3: CASSTLGGGGDEQFF

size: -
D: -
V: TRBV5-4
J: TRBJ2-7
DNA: TGTGCCAGCAGCTTGGACCCTAGCAGGATGGACGAGCAGTACTTC
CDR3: CASSLDPSRMDEQYF

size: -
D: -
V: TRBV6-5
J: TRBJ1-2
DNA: TGTGCCAGCAGGGCAGGCGGGGTTGACTATGGCTACACCTTC
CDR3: CASRAGGVDYGYTF

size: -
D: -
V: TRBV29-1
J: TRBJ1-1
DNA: TGCAGCGTGACCGGAGGACTGCTGAGCGCTGAAGCTTTCTTT
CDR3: CSVTGGLLSAEAFF

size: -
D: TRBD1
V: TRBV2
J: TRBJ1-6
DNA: TGTGCCAGCAGCGAACAGGGGGCGGATTCACCCCTCCACTTT
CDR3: CASSEQGADSPLHF

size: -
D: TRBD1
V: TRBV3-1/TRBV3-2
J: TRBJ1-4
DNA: TGTGCCAGCAGCCAAGAGGTTCCCGACAGGGGCGAAAAACTGTTTTTT
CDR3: CASSQEVPDRGEKLFF

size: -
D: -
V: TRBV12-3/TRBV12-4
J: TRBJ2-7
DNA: TGTGCCAGCAGTTTTTCAGGGGTCTACGAGCAGTACTTC
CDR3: CASSFSGVYEQYF

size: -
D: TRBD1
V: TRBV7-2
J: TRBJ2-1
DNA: TGTGCCAGCAGCTTAGTGGGGTGGGACAGGGGTTCCCACAATGAGCAGTTCTTC
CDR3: CASSLVGWDRGSHNEQFF

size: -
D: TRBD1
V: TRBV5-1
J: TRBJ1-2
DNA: TGCGCCAGCAGAGAGGGAGGACAGGGAATCGATGGCTACACCTTC
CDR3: CASREGGQGIDGYTF

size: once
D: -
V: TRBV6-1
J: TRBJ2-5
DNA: TGTGCCAGCAGTGAAGGTTTTTTTAATCGCCCTGGGACCGAGACCCAGTACTTC
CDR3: CASSEGFFNRPGTETQYF

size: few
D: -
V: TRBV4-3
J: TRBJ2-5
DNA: TGCGCCAGCAGCCAAGGTTCGAGCAAGGCGGAGACCCAGTACTTC
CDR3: CASSQGSSKAETQYF

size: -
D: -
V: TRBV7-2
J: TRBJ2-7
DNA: TGTGCCAGCAGCTTAGCTAGGGTCCACGAGCAGTACTTC
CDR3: CASSLARVHEQYF

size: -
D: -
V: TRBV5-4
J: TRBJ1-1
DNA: TGTGCCAGCAGCCGCACAGGATGGGATGCTGAAGCTTTCTTT
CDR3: CASSRTGWDAEAFF

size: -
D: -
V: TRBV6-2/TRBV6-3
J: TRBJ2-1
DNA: TGTGCCAGCAGTCAGACGAAGGAGCAGTTCTTC
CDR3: CASSQTKEQFF

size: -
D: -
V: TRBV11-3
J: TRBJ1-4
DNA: TGTGCCAGCAGCTTAGGCTGGTTAAGGGAGGACACTAATGAAAAACTGTTTTTT
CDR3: CASSLGWLREDTNEKLFF

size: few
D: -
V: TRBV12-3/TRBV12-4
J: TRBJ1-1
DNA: TGTGCCAGCAGCTTGAGCCGGACTGAAGCTTTCTTT
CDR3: CASSLSRTEAFF

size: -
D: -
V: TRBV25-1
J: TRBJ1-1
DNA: TGTGCCAGCAGTGATGGGGGACCCACCGCTGAAGCTTTCTTT
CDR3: CASSDGGPTAEAFF

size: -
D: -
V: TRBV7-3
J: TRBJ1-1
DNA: TGTGCCAGCAGCCCGCTCGGACGACTTGAAGCTTTCTTT
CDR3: CASSPLGRLEAFF

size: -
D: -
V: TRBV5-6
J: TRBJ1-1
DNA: TGTGCCAGCAGCTTGGGGGCAGGGACTGAAGCTTTCTTT
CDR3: CASSLGAGTEAFF

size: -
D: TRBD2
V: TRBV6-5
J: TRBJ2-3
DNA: TGTGCCAGCCGGGGGGGGCCGAGAAATACGCAGTATTTT
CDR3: CASRGGPRNTQYF

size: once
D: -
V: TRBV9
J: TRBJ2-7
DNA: TGTGCCAGCAGCGTAGGTGGCGGGGGCCCTTCCTACGAGCAGTACTTC
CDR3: CASSVGGGGPSYEQYF

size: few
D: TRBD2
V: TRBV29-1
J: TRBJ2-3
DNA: TGCAGCGTTGACCACGGGGGGGCAAGAGATACGCAGTATTTT
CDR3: CSVDHGGARDTQYF

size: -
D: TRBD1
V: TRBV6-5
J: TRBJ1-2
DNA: TGTGCCAGCAGGGGGACAGACTACTATGGCTACACCTTC
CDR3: CASRGTDYYGYTF

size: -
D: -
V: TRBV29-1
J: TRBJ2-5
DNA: TGCAGCGCCGACAATAGCCCACAAGAGACCCAGTACTTC
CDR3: CSADNSPQETQYF

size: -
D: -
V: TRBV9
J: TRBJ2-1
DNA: TGTGCCAGCAGCCTCAGCGGTGTCGACTACAATGAGCAGTTCTTC
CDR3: CASSLSGVDYNEQFF

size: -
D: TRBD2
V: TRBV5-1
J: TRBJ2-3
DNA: TGCGCCAGCAGCTTGGAAGGGACTAGGAGCCTCTACTCCACAGATACGCAGTATTTT
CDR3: CASSLEGTRSLYSTDTQYF

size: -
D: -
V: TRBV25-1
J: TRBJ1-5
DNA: TGTGCCAGCAGTGAACTGGGGCGGGAGCCCCAGCATTTT
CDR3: CASSELGREPQHF

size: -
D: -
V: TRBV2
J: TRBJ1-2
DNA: TGTGCCAGCACCTTAACTATTGGCTACACCTTC
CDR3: CASTLTIGYTF